This is a list of T cell receptor beta chains from one sample in a study of T cell responses to AZD1222 COVID-19 vaccine. The data were produced by immunoSEQ multiplex PCR, yet TCRdb's version contains in-frame clones alone and is incomplete. The sample carries some 96,000 clones, 75% to 90% recorded once. Material: peripheral blood, obtained on day 0 of AZD1222 vaccination. Receptors were obtained from an adult in good health. Each CDR3 is given with its conserved first and last residue. A D gene is named only where the DNA matches it firmly. A row's size may be missing; if present it is once, few, many or a size class.

clone size,J gene,V gene,D gene,CDR3 DNA,CDR3 protein
.,TRBJ1-1,TRBV12-3/TRBV12-4,TRBD1,TGTGCCAGCAGTCTTCAGGGGGCTGAAGCTTTCTTT,CASSLQGAEAFF
.,TRBJ2-1,TRBV11-2,.,TGTGCCAGCAGCCCCCCGCTCCGCGGCAAATACAATGAGCAGTTCTTC,CASSPPLRGKYNEQFF
.,TRBJ1-5,TRBV19,.,TGTGCCAGTAGAAGTGACCGAAAGGGGCAGCCCCAGCATTTT,CASRSDRKGQPQHF
.,TRBJ1-1,TRBV5-4,.,TGTGCCAGCAGCTTGCCCAGTTCCGGAGGCATGAACACTGAAGCTTTCTTT,CASSLPSSGGMNTEAFF
.,TRBJ1-2,TRBV10-3,TRBD1,TGTGCCATCAGTGTCAGGGGGGTCGATGGCTACACCTTC,CAISVRGVDGYTF
.,TRBJ1-3,TRBV13,.,TGTGCCAGCAGTCAGGGACACAAACAGGCTGGAAACACCATATATTTT,CASSQGHKQAGNTIYF
.,TRBJ2-1,TRBV4-3,.,TGCGCCAGCAGCCAAGATTTTGGGGGGTCCTACAATGAGCAGTTCTTC,CASSQDFGGSYNEQFF
.,TRBJ2-7,TRBV6-5,.,TGTGCCAGCAGTTTCTCCGGGTCCTCTTACTATTACGAGCAGTACTTC,CASSFSGSSYYYEQYF
.,TRBJ2-5,TRBV5-1,TRBD2,TGCGCCAGCAGCCCCGGGACTAGCGGGGTGATGGAGACCCAGTACTTC,CASSPGTSGVMETQYF
.,TRBJ1-1,TRBV5-4,.,TGTGCCAGCAGGCTGGGGGGGGCTAATCGGAACACTGAAGCTTTCTTT,CASRLGGANRNTEAFF
.,TRBJ1-1,TRBV15,.,TGTGCCACCAGCAGAAACGGACAGACCGAAGCTTTCTTT,CATSRNGQTEAFF
.,TRBJ1-1,TRBV6-6,TRBD1,TGTGCCAGCAGTTACCCCACAGGGGGCAGAACTGAAGCTTTCTTT,CASSYPTGGRTEAFF
once,TRBJ1-3,TRBV29-1,.,TGCAGCGTTTTAGACGGCTTCTCTGGAAACACCATATATTTT,CSVLDGFSGNTIYF
.,TRBJ1-1,TRBV5-6,TRBD1,TGTGCCAGCAGCTTGAGGGGGCCTGAAGCTTTCTTT,CASSLRGPEAFF
.,TRBJ2-1,TRBV10-3,.,TGTGCCATCAGTGAGACTAGCTCCTACAATGAGCAGTTCTTC,CAISETSSYNEQFF
.,TRBJ1-2,TRBV7-9,TRBD1,TGTGCCAGCAGCTCGACAGGGGGCAATGGCTACACCTTC,CASSSTGGNGYTF
.,TRBJ2-1,TRBV3-1/TRBV3-2,TRBD2,TGTGCCAGCAGCCAGATTAGCGGGAGCTACAATGAGCAGTTCTTC,CASSQISGSYNEQFF
.,TRBJ2-1,TRBV25-1,.,TGTGCCAGCAGTGAGACAGTCTACAATGAGCAGTTCTTC,CASSETVYNEQFF
.,TRBJ2-1,TRBV7-3,TRBD1,TGTGCCAGCAGCTTCGGGACAGGGCAAGATGAGCAGTTCTTC,CASSFGTGQDEQFF
.,TRBJ1-2,TRBV29-1,.,TGCAGCGTCGACCCTAACGGGCATGATGGCTACACCTTC,CSVDPNGHDGYTF
.,TRBJ1-4,TRBV6-5,TRBD1,TGTGCCAGCAGTTCAGGGGGCGCTTACGAAAAACTGTTTTTT,CASSSGGAYEKLFF
.,TRBJ1-5,TRBV12-3/TRBV12-4,.,TGTGCCAGCAGTTTATTAATCAATCAGCCCCAGCATTTT,CASSLLINQPQHF
.,TRBJ2-2,TRBV24-1,TRBD2,TGTGCCACCAGTGATCCCTCCCGGGGGGGAGAGGCCGGGGAGCTGTTTTTT,CATSDPSRGGEAGELFF
.,TRBJ1-4,TRBV4-2,.,TGTGCCAGCAGCCAAGATGGGGTCCGGCAGTTAGGAGAAAAACTGTTTTTT,CASSQDGVRQLGEKLFF
.,TRBJ1-1,TRBV7-9,.,TGTGCCAGCAGCCATCTCGGTTGGGAAAGGGCTGAAGCTTTCTTT,CASSHLGWERAEAFF
.,TRBJ1-5,TRBV11-2,.,TGTGCCAGCAGCTTGGACAGAGGTCAGCCCCAGCATTTT,CASSLDRGQPQHF
.,TRBJ1-6,TRBV5-1,.,TGCGCCAGCAGCTTGGAGGCTTGGTCACCCCTCCACTTT,CASSLEAWSPLHF
.,TRBJ2-1,TRBV5-1,TRBD2,TGCGCCAGCAGCCCAGGGACTAGCGGGAGTTTTGAGCAGTTCTTC,CASSPGTSGSFEQFF